Below, 28 T cell receptor beta chains from the same sample are listed, as sequenced in a study of Ad26.COV2.S vaccination and SARS-CoV-2 variants. Treatment defined: about 20 received Ad26.COV2.S at low or high dose, single or two shots; several received placebo; per-sample allocation not given. Collection of samples fell on day 63 after the first vaccine or placebo injection. Some clones are missing from TCRdb's copy, which holds only in-frame ones; the method was immunoSEQ multiplex PCR. Of fewer than 500,000 clones listed, roughly 87% are singletons. The specimen was peripheral blood, collected in a trial of Ad26.COV2.S vaccine versus placebo. These receptor sequences come from a person aged 18 to 65 who received the Ad26.COV2.S COVID-19 vaccine or a placebo.

J is TRBJ1-1 and V is TRBV4-1; TRBD1 aligns across 8 bases. The CDR3 runs 15 residues. The germline CDR1 and CDR2 sequences are MGHRA and YSYEKL. Germline trimming cut 4 bases from V and 8 bases from J; bases unmatched to any gene: 12. CDR3 amino acids: CASSPPNTGGREAFF. Written as DNA, the CDR3 is TGCGCCAGCAGCCCGCCGAATACAGGGGGAAGGGAAGCTTTCTTT.

The rearrangement uses TRBV11-2 and TRBJ1-1; no reliable D call. The CDR3 is 13 amino acids. Trimming removed 5 bases from V and 0 bases from J, with 7 bases in between. The germline V gene has CDR1 SGHAT and CDR2 FQNNGV. CDR3 sequence reads: CASSVGMNTEAFF. DNA of the CDR3: TGTGCCAGCAGCGTTGGCATGAACACTGAAGCTTTCTTT.

CDR3 sequence reads: CASRSGAGMNTEAFF. CDR3 DNA: TGTGCCAGCAGAAGTGGGGCAGGCATGAACACTGAAGCTTTCTTT. This chain joins TRBV6-5 and TRBJ1-1; D is possibly TRBD1 (5 bases). V shed 6 bases and J shed 0 bases, with 14 bases lying between them. This CDR3 is 15 amino acids long. Germline values: CDR1 MNHEY, CDR2 SVGAGI.

Here the CDR3 reads CASSMRGGQDTQYF. The CDR3 DNA reads TGTGCCAGTAGTATGCGGGGGGGCCAAGATACGCAGTATTTT. This chain joins TRBV19 and TRBJ2-3, with TRBD2 matching 9 bases. This CDR3 is built from 14 residues. After removal of 3 bases from V and 5 bases from J, the junction contained 3 bases not matched to a gene. CDR1 and CDR2 (germline): LNHDA, SQIVND (reference sequence).

This sequence joins TRBV7-2 and TRBJ2-1; 11 bases map to TRBD2. In germline, CDR1 is SGHTA, CDR2 FQGNSA. There are 15 residues in the CDR3. With 1 base clipped from V and 9 bases from J, the junction kept 5 bases outside the gene matches. The chain's CDR3 is CASSLDLAGGPEQFF. CDR3 in DNA: TGTGCCAGCAGCTTAGATCTAGCGGGGGGCCCTGAGCAGTTCTTC.

The chain has TRBV25-1 and TRBJ1-6, with a weak D call TRBD1 (6 bases). The CDR3 runs 15 residues. The V and J ends lost 3 bases and 9 bases respectively, with 15 bases between them. Germline CDR1 reads MGHDK; CDR2 reads SYGVNS. The CDR3 here is CASSEGQGTSSPLHF. The CDR3 DNA follows: TGTGCCAGCAGTGAGGGGCAGGGGACGAGTTCACCCCTCCACTTT.

This chain uses TRBV30 with TRBJ1-1, with D unresolved. V was trimmed by 4 bases and J by 2 bases, leaving 11 bases between them. This CDR3 is 13 amino acids long. Per the germline V gene, CDR1 is GTSNPN and CDR2 is SVGIG (reference sequence). The chain's CDR3 is CAWISGRNTEAFF. DNA for the CDR3: TGTGCCTGGATTTCCGGACGAAACACTGAAGCTTTCTTT.

The CDR3 here is CASSLDQRGGFQETQYF. DNA of the CDR3: TGTGCCAGCAGTTTAGACCAGCGGGGGGGATTTCAAGAGACCCAGTACTTC. The chain uses TRBV27 and TRBJ2-5, with 10 bases lining up with TRBD2. Trimming cost V 2 bases and J 2 bases; bases outside gene matches: 8. Germline assignment: CDR1 MNHEY and CDR2 SMNVEV (reference sequence). This CDR3 is built from 17 residues.

CDR3 region: CASSYSGPYNEQFF. The CDR3 nucleotides read TGTGCCAGCTCCTATAGCGGTCCCTACAATGAGCAGTTCTTC. The chain uses TRBV6-5 and TRBJ2-1, with D possibly TRBD2 on 6 matching bases. Per germline, CDR1 MNHEY and CDR2 SVGAGI. The CDR3 loop spans 14 amino acids. Trimming stripped 8 bases from V and 2 bases from J, with 13 bases between.

The chain combines TRBV7-9 with TRBJ1-3; D uncertain. CDR1 and CDR2 from the germline V gene are SEHNR and FQNEAQ (reference sequence). V was trimmed by 8 bases and J by 8 bases, leaving 13 bases between them. This CDR3 region has 12 residues. CDR3 residues: CASGLQRDTIYF. The CDR3 bases are TGTGCCAGCGGCCTGCAGAGGGACACCATATATTTT.

The genes are TRBV19 and TRBJ2-7, with 10 bases identical to TRBD2. Looked up from germline, CDR1 is LNHDA and CDR2 is SQIVND (reference sequence). The V segment lost 6 bases and the J segment 5 bases; nucleotides outside the gene matches: 10. The length of the CDR3 is 15 residues. CDR3: CASSRAAGGLDEQYV. The CDR3 coding sequence is TGTGCCAGTAGCCGGGCAGCGGGAGGGCTAGACGAGCAGTACGTC.

The J gene is TRBJ2-5, the V gene TRBV3-1 (or the pseudogene TRBV3-2), with D possibly matching TRBD2 (6 bases). V dropped 2 bases and J dropped 7 bases, with 14 bases sitting between them. CDR1 is LGHDT and CDR2 is YNNKEL in the germline V gene (reference sequence). This CDR3 comprises 14 residues. CDR3 in DNA: TGTGCCAGCAGCCAACTAGGAGGGCCCGGGACCCAGTACTTC. Protein product: CASSQLGGPGTQYF.

The rearrangement uses TRBV7-2 and TRBJ1-5, with D tentatively TRBD1 (6 bases). Between the trimmed V and J ends, which lost 5 bases and 0 bases, there was a span of 14 bases. CDR1 and CDR2 (germline): SGHTA, FQGNSA. The CDR3 contains 16 residues. Written as DNA, the CDR3 is TGTGCCAGCAGCCCCCAACAGGGTAATAGCAATCAGCCCCAGCATTTT. The encoded protein is CASSPQQGNSNQPQHF.

The rearrangement uses TRBV11-1 and TRBJ2-3; tentative D call: TRBD1 (5 bases). Looked up from germline, CDR1 is SGHAT and CDR2 is FQDESV (reference sequence). This CDR3 spans 14 amino acids. V lost 5 bases, J lost 4 bases, and 13 bases lay in between. As DNA, the CDR3 is TGTGCCAGCAGCGTGATGGGGCTCTCAGATACGCAGTATTTT. Translating it yields CASSVMGLSDTQYF.

V gene TRBV5-1 combines with J gene TRBJ2-5; weak D call: TRBD2 (5 bases). The CDR3 contains 13 residues. Trimming left V 0 bases short and J 3 bases short, with 6 bases between. Per the germline V gene, CDR1 is SGHRS and CDR2 is YFSETQ. CDR3 sequence (DNA): TGCGCCAGCAGCTTGGGAGGGAAAGAGACCCAGTACTTC. Its translation is CASSLGGKETQYF.

V gene TRBV14 combines with J gene TRBJ1-1; the D is unclear. The CDR3 length is 17 residues. The V gene's germline CDR1 is SGHDN and CDR2 FVKESK. V was trimmed by 6 bases and J by 1 base, leaving 21 bases between them. The CDR3 nucleotides read TGTGCCAGCAGACCCATTGCTTCTACAGAGAGGAACACTGAAGCTTTCTTT. As protein: CASRPIASTERNTEAFF.

The chain couples TRBV6-6 to TRBJ1-6; no definite D call. The germline V and J ends were trimmed by 2 bases and 3 bases, with 8 bases remaining between them. Germline CDR1 MNHNY, CDR2 SVGAGI (reference sequence). The CDR3 is 15 residues long. The CDR3 loop is CASSYPRGYNSPLHF. The CDR3 DNA is TGTGCCAGCAGTTACCCCCGGGGCTATAATTCACCCCTCCACTTT.

The V call is TRBV28, the J call TRBJ1-6; D uncertain. Trimming removed 4 bases from V and 0 bases from J, with 10 bases in between. This CDR3 spans 16 amino acids. CDR1 is MDHEN, CDR2 SYDVKM, per germline. The CDR3 DNA reads as TGTGCCAGCAGTTCTAGTGGGAGCTCCTATAATTCACCCCTCCACTTT. Translating it yields CASSSSGSSYNSPLHF.

The chain has TRBV5-1 and TRBJ2-3; the match to TRBD2 covers 8 bases. The CDR3 runs to 14 residues. Germline V CDR1 and CDR2: SGHRS, YFSETQ. The J segment lost 5 bases and the V segment lost 3 bases, leaving 5 bases of the junction unmatched. DNA for the CDR3: TGCGCCAGCAGCTCGGGGGGGCCCGGAGATACGCAGTATTTT. Translation gives CASSSGGPGDTQYF.

The chain joins TRBV6-2 or TRBV6-3 to TRBJ1-2, with D tentatively TRBD1 (5 bases). The germline V gene encodes CDR1 MNHEY and CDR2 SVGEGT. CDR3 size: 13 residues. Trimming cost V 0 bases and J 6 bases, with 8 bases left between them. CDR3 amino acids: CASSYSWGNGYTF. The CDR3 DNA is TGTGCCAGCAGTTACTCATGGGGCAATGGCTACACCTTC.

This chain links TRBV4-2 with TRBJ1-4, with 8 bases fitting TRBD1. The ends lost 1 base at V and 0 bases at J; junction bases unmatched: 7. CDR3 length: 18 residues. Germline V gene lookup returns CDR1 LGHNA and CDR2 YNFKEQ. The CDR3 protein is CASSQVSTGDPTNEKLFF. CDR3 bases: TGTGCCAGCAGCCAAGTATCGACAGGGGACCCAACTAATGAAAAACTGTTTTTT.

This chain uses TRBV3-1 (or the pseudogene TRBV3-2) with TRBJ2-2; 14 bases line up with TRBD2. CDR1 is LGHDT and CDR2 is YNNKEL in the germline V gene (reference sequence). CDR3 size: 18 residues. The CDR3 loop reads CAATGTSGSRRWSGELFF. The CDR3 region has the DNA TGTGCGGCTACCGGGACTAGCGGGAGCCGGCGATGGTCCGGGGAGCTGTTTTTT.

This chain uses TRBV9 with TRBJ2-1, with 7 bases fitting TRBD2. The CDR3 is 14 residues long. V gave up 3 bases and J gave up 5 bases; unmatched junction bases: 5. Germline V gives CDR1 SGDLS, CDR2 YYNGEE. CDR3 loop: CASSGAGVDNEQFF. In nucleotides, the CDR3 is TGTGCCAGCAGCGGGGCGGGAGTAGACAATGAGCAGTTCTTC.

V is TRBV5-1 and J is TRBJ1-3; 7 bases align to TRBD1. The junction had 4 bases not matched to a gene; V was cut back by 1 base and J by 0 bases. The germline V gene has CDR1 SGHRS and CDR2 YFSETQ. This CDR3 region has 16 residues. The CDR3 spells CASSLRGQTSGNTIYF. The CDR3 nucleotides are TGCGCCAGCAGCTTGCGGGGACAGACCTCTGGAAACACCATATATTTT.

The chain carries TRBV11-2 and TRBJ1-6; D remains unclear. The germline V and J ends were trimmed by 1 base and 6 bases, with 10 bases remaining between them. Germline assignment: CDR1 SGHAT and CDR2 FQNNGV. The CDR3 contains 15 residues. CDR3 in DNA: TGTGCCAGCAGCTTAGGGCGAACCCTTAATTCACCCCTCCACTTT. It codes for CASSLGRTLNSPLHF.

As concerns this clone: Other DNA sequences of this sample code for an identical CDR3. The chain couples TRBV19 to TRBJ2-1; tentative D call: TRBD2 (6 bases). The CDR3 runs 15 residues. The germline V gene has CDR1 LNHDA and CDR2 SQIVND (reference sequence). V lost 3 bases, J lost 0 bases, and 9 bases lay in between. CDR3 nucleotides: TGTGCCAGTAGTATTGCGGGGACCTCCTACAATGAGCAGTTCTTC. Its protein product is CASSIAGTSYNEQFF.

The chain links TRBV10-3 to TRBJ2-1, with 8 bases that match TRBD2. Germline lookup yields CDR1 ENHRY and CDR2 SYGVKD. Trimming took 9 bases from V and 4 from J; bases not matched to a gene: 11. The CDR3 has 15 residues. The CDR3 protein is CAIGPQAGAYNEQFF. The CDR3 DNA sequence: TGTGCCATTGGCCCCCAAGCGGGGGCATACAATGAGCAGTTCTTC.

The chain couples TRBV24-1 to TRBJ1-4; weak D call: TRBD1 (6 bases). Germline assignment: CDR1 KGHDR and CDR2 SFDVKD. V dropped 5 bases and J dropped 6 bases, with 15 bases sitting between them. CDR3 length: 15 residues. CDR3 loop: CATSAGGGAYEKLFF. Here the CDR3 DNA reads TGTGCCACCAGTGCTGGGGGGGGCGCATATGAAAAACTGTTTTTT.